The 2 T cell receptor beta chains listed next were all sequenced from one sample in a study of cytomegalovirus exposure and HLA in healthy donors. Data came from immunoSEQ multiplex PCR; TCRdb stores just in-frame clones and leaves some out. The repertoire consists of 65,000 to 95,000 clones, with roughly 95% occurring once and the leading ten covering approximately 3.4%. The sample was PBMCs. These receptors all come from a man aged 18 to 35 in good health and CMV-seronegative.

The V gene is TRBV30, the J gene TRBJ2-1; TRBD2 matches at 10 bases. Unmatched junction bases numbered 7, after V lost 4 bases and J lost 4 bases. The V gene's germline CDR1 is GTSNPN and CDR2 SVGIG (reference sequence). The CDR3 runs to 15 residues. CDR3 in DNA: TGTGCCTGGATGGCTAGCGGGGGACTATACAATGAGCAGTTCTTC. The encoded protein is CAWMASGGLYNEQFF.

The J gene is TRBJ2-1, the V gene TRBV7-2; D remains ambiguous. From germline, CDR1 is SGHTA and CDR2 FQGNSA. V dropped 3 bases and J dropped 5 bases, with 8 bases sitting between them. The CDR3 is 13 amino acids. The CDR3 region has the DNA TGTGCCAGCAGCTTCCTACTCAACAATGAGCAGTTCTTC. Translated, it gives CASSFLLNNEQFF.